This is a list of T cell receptor beta chains from one sample in a study of T-cell memory formation after mild COVID-19. TCRdb passed the 5' RACE reads through MiXCR, listing each CDR3 protein once. The sample carries under 650,000 distinct CDR3 sequences, about 20% recorded once. Sequencing input: PBMCs or a T cell subset sorted from them (not recorded which). Receptors were obtained from an adult woman who had mild COVID-19 (a few samples of this study predate the infection). Cell type and time point are not known. Each CDR3 is given with its conserved first and last residue. Each record gives: V gene, D gene, CDR3 length, clone size, J gene, CDR3 protein, CDR3 DNA. A D gene is named only where the DNA matches it firmly. Part of the rows lack a size; the others show once, few, many or a class for expanded clones.

TRBV7-3	.	17	few	TRBJ2-3	CASSLTGGYWGTDTQYF	TGTGCCAGCAGCTTAACGGGCGGGTACTGGGGCACAGATACGCAGTATTTT
TRBV24-1	.	12	.	TRBJ2-7	CATSVAGTEQYF	TGTGCCACCAGTGTGGCAGGGACCGAGCAGTACTTC
TRBV24-1	.	15	few	TRBJ1-5	CATSDPGYGNQPQHF	TGTGCCACCAGTGATCCGGGATACGGCAATCAGCCCCAGCATTTT
TRBV30	.	13	.	TRBJ1-5	CAWNPGSNQPQHF	TGTGCCTGGAATCCAGGTAGCAATCAGCCCCAGCATTTT
TRBV29-1	.	15	.	TRBJ2-3	CSVVHSRDDTDTQYF	TGCAGCGTCGTCCATTCGAGGGACGACACAGATACGCAGTATTTT
TRBV12-3/TRBV12-4	TRBD1	15	.	TRBJ2-7	CASSSPPGGTYEQYF	TGTGCCAGCAGTTCCCCGCCAGGGGGTACCTACGAGCAGTACTTC
TRBV20-1	TRBD2	15	many	TRBJ2-4	CSASPGTSGENIQYF	TGCAGTGCTAGTCCCGGGACTAGCGGAGAAAACATTCAGTACTTC
TRBV5-5	TRBD2	17	once	TRBJ2-1	CASSFSGSGGAVNEQFF	TGTGCCAGCAGCTTTTCCGGAAGCGGGGGGGCCGTCAATGAGCAGTTCTTC
TRBV11-2	.	15	few	TRBJ1-1	CASRPREFGNTEAFF	TGTGCCAGCAGGCCAAGGGAATTTGGAAACACTGAAGCTTTCTTT
TRBV3-1	TRBD1	15	few	TRBJ2-7	CASSLADRGSYEQYF	TGTGCCAGCAGCCTAGCGGACAGGGGTAGCTACGAGCAGTACTTC
TRBV7-8	.	15	few	TRBJ2-7	CASSLAALSSYEQYF	TGTGCCAGCAGCTTAGCCGCCCTGAGCTCCTACGAGCAGTACTTC
TRBV20-1	TRBD1	16	.	TRBJ1-6	CSARDWVQGGNSPLHF	TGCAGTGCTAGAGATTGGGTACAGGGGGGCAATTCACCCCTCCACTTT
TRBV7-8	.	15	.	TRBJ1-1	CASSLARQTNTEAFF	TGTGCCAGCAGCTTAGCGCGTCAGACGAACACTGAAGCTTTCTTT
TRBV7-6	.	14	few	TRBJ1-5	CASSDAPKGQPQHF	TGTGCCAGCAGCGACGCCCCGAAAGGTCAGCCCCAGCATTTT
TRBV5-1	.	8	.	TRBJ2-7	CSGREQYF	TGCTCGGGGCGGGAGCAGTACTTC
TRBV7-9	.	13	few	TRBJ2-7	CASRTGETHEQYF	TGTGCCAGCAGGACAGGAGAAACCCACGAGCAGTACTTC
TRBV29-1	.	14	.	TRBJ2-2	CSAMVDLNTGELFF	TGCAGCGCAATGGTGGACTTGAACACCGGGGAGCTGTTTTTT
TRBV12-3/TRBV12-4	TRBD1	14	.	TRBJ1-5	CASSLLRGHQPQHF	TGTGCCAGCAGTTTATTAAGGGGGCACCAGCCCCAGCATTTT
TRBV9	TRBD2	15	.	TRBJ2-2	CASSVTSVITGELFF	TGTGCCAGCAGCGTAACTAGCGTCATCACCGGGGAGCTGTTTTTT
TRBV12-3/TRBV12-4	.	16	.	TRBJ2-7	CASSFQYPGRSYEQYF	TGTGCCAGCAGTTTCCAATACCCCGGACGGTCCTACGAGCAGTACTTC
TRBV7-9	TRBD1	15	many	TRBJ2-1	CASSSTGAGYNEQFF	TGTGCCAGCAGCTCGACAGGGGCGGGATACAATGAGCAGTTCTTC
TRBV5-1	TRBD1	15	.	TRBJ2-5	CASSFEGTGMETQYF	TGCGCCAGCAGCTTCGAGGGGACAGGGATGGAGACCCAGTACTTC
TRBV20-1	TRBD1	13	.	TRBJ1-2	CSARATGLYGYTF	TGCAGTGCTAGAGCGACAGGGCTCTATGGCTACACCTTC
TRBV4-1	TRBD1	17	.	TRBJ1-4	CASSQAQGPPTNEKLFF	TGCGCCAGCAGCCAAGCACAGGGGCCCCCAACTAATGAAAAACTGTTTTTT
TRBV4-1	.	15	.	TRBJ1-2	CASSPGDHTTFGYTF	TGCGCCAGCAGCCCCGGGGACCACACTACCTTTGGCTACACCTTC
TRBV6-2/TRBV6-3	.	13	many	TRBJ2-7	CASSWPPTYEQYF	TGTGCCAGCAGTTGGCCTCCAACCTACGAGCAGTACTTC
TRBV4-2	.	19	.	TRBJ1-4	CASSQTAIRGATTNEKLFF	TGTGCCAGCAGCCAAACCGCCATTAGAGGGGCGACGACTAATGAAAAACTGTTTTTT
TRBV7-6	.	15	.	TRBJ1-1	CASSLEADLNTEAFF	TGTGCCAGCAGCTTAGAAGCTGACCTGAACACTGAAGCTTTCTTT
TRBV5-1	TRBD1	16	many	TRBJ2-1	CASSLSSDRDYNEQFF	TGCGCCAGCAGCTTGTCAAGTGACAGGGACTACAATGAGCAGTTCTTC
TRBV29-1	.	15	.	TRBJ2-1	CSVDGASPSYNEQFF	TGCAGCGTTGATGGGGCCTCGCCCTCCTACAATGAGCAGTTCTTC
TRBV29-1	.	15	many	TRBJ2-6	CSVRGDSSGANVLTF	TGCAGCGTCCGTGGGGATAGCTCTGGGGCCAACGTCCTGACTTTC
TRBV7-2	.	16	.	TRBJ2-1	CASSLAALNSYNEQFF	TGTGCCAGCAGCTTGGCCGCCTTGAACTCCTACAATGAGCAGTTCTTC
TRBV5-1	TRBD2	15	.	TRBJ2-1	CASSLASGGALKEFF	TGCGCCAGCAGCTTGGCCAGCGGGGGGGCCCTTAAGGAGTTCTTC
TRBV5-1	.	14	.	TRBJ1-2	CASSFRGGDYGYTF	TGCGCCAGCAGCTTTAGGGGGGGCGACTATGGCTACACCTTC
TRBV3-1	.	15	.	TRBJ2-1	CASSQAARGQVPQFF	TGTGCCAGCAGCCAAGCAGCTCGGGGCCAAGTACCCCAGTTCTTC
TRBV12-5	.	12	few	TRBJ2-5	CASGSDAGFQYF	TGTGCTAGTGGTTCAGATGCGGGGTTCCAGTACTTC
TRBV5-1	TRBD2	16	many	TRBJ2-7	CASSGGLAGGPYEQYF	TGCGCCAGCAGCGGGGGACTAGCGGGAGGGCCTTACGAGCAGTACTTC
TRBV7-9	.	14	.	TRBJ1-1	CASSSGDENTEAFF	TGTGCCAGCAGCTCTGGCGACGAAAACACTGAAGCTTTCTTT
TRBV6-2/TRBV6-3	TRBD1	16	few	TRBJ1-5	CASSSPGTGDNQPQHF	TGTGCCAGCAGTTCCCCCGGGACAGGGGACAATCAGCCCCAGCATTTT
TRBV5-1	.	14	.	TRBJ1-4	CASSQGLLNEKLFF	TGCGCCAGCAGCCAGGGACTGCTTAATGAAAAACTGTTTTTT
TRBV7-6	TRBD1	15	few	TRBJ2-1	CASSSWTGDLGEQFF	TGTGCCAGCAGCTCCTGGACAGGCGACTTGGGTGAGCAGTTCTTC
TRBV27	.	15	few	TRBJ2-6	CASRLLIGGANVLTF	TGTGCCAGCAGACTCTTAATCGGGGGGGCCAACGTCCTGACTTTC
TRBV9	TRBD1	15	few	TRBJ2-1	CASSTGQATWDEQFF	TGTGCCAGCAGCACCGGACAGGCAACGTGGGATGAGCAGTTCTTC
TRBV5-1	.	16	.	TRBJ2-2	CASSLGFNTNTGELFF	TGCGCCAGCAGCTTGGGATTCAACACGAACACCGGGGAGCTGTTTTTT
TRBV6-5	TRBD1	14	.	TRBJ1-1	CASSYRGTGVEAFF	TGTGCCAGCAGTTACCGCGGGACAGGAGTTGAAGCTTTCTTT
TRBV4-3	.	13	.	TRBJ1-1	CASSPHPGTEAFF	TGCGCCAGCAGCCCCCATCCCGGTACTGAAGCTTTCTTT
TRBV3-1	TRBD2	15	few	TRBJ2-7	CASSPKGLASYEQYF	TGTGCCAGCAGTCCCAAGGGACTAGCCTCTTACGAGCAGTACTTC